This T cell receptor beta chain was sequenced for a study of T-cell reconstitution after alpha-beta-depleted transplantation in children. For this clonotype: The antigen is undetermined.

This CDR3 spans 13 amino acids. V gave up 2 bases and J gave up 2 bases, with 7 bases separating them. Germline V gives CDR1 MDHEN, CDR2 SYDVKM. Study-wide findings and caveats: Expanded graft clones, several hundred of them, were reportedly the source of alpha-beta T cells about two months after transplant.

TCRbeta library preparation incorporated unique molecular identifiers. One entry per CDR3 protein, called by TCRdb with MiXCR from the PCR reads. The table records a few hundred thousand distinct CDR3 sequences, approximately 10% of them present only once. The clonotype comes from a male patient between 2 and 10 years old who had a stem cell transplant for chronic granulomatous disease, so the T cells may come from the graft donor. The chain is built from TRBV28 and TRBJ2-7; D remains unclear. The source was peripheral blood, collected 180 days after TCRalphabeta/CD19-depleted stem cell transplant. CDR3 sequence reads: CASSLVTPYEQYF. The CDR3, as DNA: TGTGCCAGCAGTTTAGTGACTCCCTACGAGCAGTACTTC. The full variable domain, completed using reference TRBV28 and TRBJ2-7, is DVKVTQSSRYLVKRTGEKVFLECVQDMDHENMFWYRQDPGLGLRLIYFSYDVKMKEKGDIPEGYSVSREKKERFSLILESASTNQTSMYLCASSLVTPYEQYFGPGTRLTVT.